The 18 T cell receptor beta chains in this list originate from one sample, sequenced in a study of T cell responses to AZD1222 COVID-19 vaccine. Only in-frame clones appear in the TCRdb table, and some are missing; sequencing was by immunoSEQ multiplex PCR. Found here are about 120,000 clones, 92% of them singletons; the top ten hold about 7.5%. Sample: peripheral blood, taken 28 days after the second AZD1222 dose. These receptors were collected from an adult who received the AZD1222 COVID-19 vaccine.

The V gene is TRBV6-5, the J gene TRBJ1-2; D gene ambiguous. V lost 6 bases and J lost 2, with 10 bases in between. The CDR3 is 13 amino acids. The germline V gene has CDR1 MNHEY and CDR2 SVGAGI. Written as DNA, the CDR3 is TGTGCCAGCAGCGTGACGGAAAACTATGGCTACACCTTC. Amino acids: CASSVTENYGYTF.

This clone came up a few times. The CDR3 here is CASGPVAGGPEQFF. CDR3 bases: TGCGCCAGCGGCCCTGTAGCGGGGGGGCCTGAGCAGTTCTTC. The rearrangement joins TRBV5-1 to TRBJ2-1; 11 bases align to TRBD2. The CDR3 has 14 residues. After removal of 7 bases from V and 9 bases from J, the junction contained 9 bases not matched to a gene. CDR1 and CDR2 from the germline V gene are SGHRS and YFSETQ.

The CDR3 nucleotides are TGTGCCAGCAGTGACGGGGGTGGGGCCAACGTCCTGACTTTC. This sequence encodes CASSDGGGANVLTF. The chain recombines TRBV6-4 with TRBJ2-6; D possibly uses TRBD1 or TRBD2 (5 bases each). Germline V gene data show CDR1 as MRHNA and CDR2 as SNTAGT. V lost 2 bases to trimming and J lost 3 bases, with 5 bases between them. This CDR3 is 14 amino acids long.

This chain connects TRBV3-1 (or the pseudogene TRBV3-2) to TRBJ1-4; the D is unclear. Trimming took 4 bases from V and 8 from J, leaving 14 bases between them. Germline V gene lookup returns CDR1 LGHDT and CDR2 YNNKEL (reference sequence). This CDR3 is 14 amino acids long. The CDR3 sequence is CASSLAQAGEKLFF. The CDR3 nucleotides are TGTGCCAGCAGCCTAGCACAAGCGGGGGAAAAACTGTTTTTT.

The genes are TRBV19 and TRBJ1-3; D gene uncertain. The V gene's germline CDR1 is LNHDA and CDR2 SQIVND (reference sequence). The CDR3 loop spans 14 amino acids. V lost 6 bases and J lost 4, with 13 bases in between. CDR3 nucleotides: TGTGCCAGTAGGCCCCAAGGGTACGGAAACACCATATATTTT. Translating gives CASRPQGYGNTIYF.

This clone was seen a single time. This chain uses TRBV5-5 with TRBJ1-1; D possibly corresponds to TRBD1 (5 bases). The CDR3 covers 13 residues. V was clipped by 4 bases and J by 1 base, with 8 bases between them. Germline V gene lookup returns CDR1 SGHKS and CDR2 YYEKEE (reference sequence). CDR3 sequence reads: CASSLGGNTEAFF. The CDR3, as DNA: TGTGCCAGCAGCCTGGGGGGGAACACTGAAGCTTTCTTT.

The chain uses TRBV6-6 and TRBJ1-1; D unresolved. The CDR3 covers 13 residues. Trimming left V 6 bases short and J 3 bases short, with 11 bases between. The germline V gene encodes CDR1 MNHNY and CDR2 SVGAGI (reference sequence). The CDR3: CASSGTRDTEAFF. In DNA form, the CDR3 reads TGTGCCAGCAGCGGTACTCGCGACACTGAAGCTTTCTTT.

The gene calls are TRBV5-4 and TRBJ2-1; a weak D match, TRBD2 (6 bases). Germline assignment: CDR1 SGHNT and CDR2 YYREEE (reference sequence). Trimming shortened V by 3 bases and J by 6 bases, and 19 bases separated the two germline ends. The CDR3 spans 16 residues. Written as DNA, the CDR3 is TGTGCCAGCAGCTCTGGGCTCGGAGGGCCGGGCAATGAGCAGTTCTTC. Its translation is CASSSGLGGPGNEQFF.

The chain recombines TRBV20-1 with TRBJ1-2; no clear D gene. Germline loops: CDR1 DFQATT, CDR2 SNEGSKA (reference sequence). The CDR3 totals 10 residues. The ends were cut back, 5 bases at V and 7 bases at J, with 8 bases in the middle. In DNA, the CDR3 is TGCAGTGCTCGCGCTTTTGGCTACACCTTC. Translating it yields CSARAFGYTF.

J is TRBJ2-1 and V is TRBV19, with 8 bases that match TRBD1. The CDR3 length is 15 residues. The germline gives CDR1 LNHDA, CDR2 SQIVND (reference sequence). V lost 5 bases, J lost 0 bases, and 3 bases stayed unmatched. CDR3 sequence reads: CASSQDRDSYNEQFF. The CDR3 DNA sequence: TGTGCCAGTAGTCAGGACAGGGACTCCTACAATGAGCAGTTCTTC.

J is TRBJ2-1 and V is TRBV28, with D perhaps given as TRBD1 or TRBD2 (5 bases each). Germline lookup yields CDR1 MDHEN and CDR2 SYDVKM. The CDR3 spans 14 residues. With 3 bases removed from V and 1 base from J, the gap between germline ends came to 7 bases. As DNA, the CDR3 is TGTGCCAGCAGTTTCAGGGAGTCCTACAATGAGCAGTTCTTC. As protein: CASSFRESYNEQFF.

This clone was counted between two and nine times. The chain employs TRBV28 and TRBJ2-5, with 11 bases identical to TRBD1. The CDR3 extends over 15 amino acids. Germline V gene data show CDR1 as MDHEN and CDR2 as SYDVKM. The ends lost 5 bases at V and 4 bases at J; junction bases unmatched: 6. CDR3 region: CASSPRTGGTETQYF. The CDR3 coding sequence is TGTGCCAGCAGTCCCCGGACAGGGGGCACAGAGACCCAGTACTTC.

The V call is TRBV11-2, the J call TRBJ1-5; 7 bases agree with TRBD1. V lost 5 bases to trimming and J lost 7 bases; unmatched junction nucleotides: 5. The germline V gene has CDR1 SGHAT and CDR2 FQNNGV. The CDR3 is 13 amino acids. The chain's CDR3 is CASSPTGNQPQHF. CDR3 coding DNA: TGTGCCAGCAGCCCGACAGGGAACCAGCCCCAGCATTTT.

The chain is built from TRBV5-5 and TRBJ1-1; 8 bases align to TRBD1. There are 16 residues in the CDR3. V lost 3 bases and J lost 1; bases outside the gene matches: 8. Germline V gene lookup returns CDR1 SGHKS and CDR2 YYEKEE (reference sequence). The DNA of the CDR3 is TGTGCCAGCAGCTACCCTCAGGACAGGGAGAACACTGAAGCTTTCTTT. This encodes CASSYPQDRENTEAFF.

As concerns this clone: Within the sample, other DNA sequences also encode this same CDR3. The rearrangement links TRBV6-1 to TRBJ1-2, with D maybe TRBD1 (6 bases). The CDR3 sequence is 12 residues long. CDR1 and CDR2 from the germline V gene are MNHNS and SASEGT. V was trimmed by 3 bases and J by 4 bases, leaving 6 bases between them. The CDR3 DNA is TGTGCCAGCAGTGACAGGGGCTATGGCTACACCTTC. Translating gives CASSDRGYGYTF.

The chain links TRBV10-1 to TRBJ1-6, with 9 nucleotides matching TRBD1. J lost 9 bases, V lost 0 bases, and 6 bases had no gene match. Germline V gene sequence: CDR1 WNHNN, CDR2 SYGVQD (reference sequence). CDR3 length: 16 residues. The CDR3 region is CASSESLPDRGSPLHF. The CDR3 DNA is TGCGCCAGCAGTGAGTCTCTCCCGGACAGGGGTTCACCCCTCCACTTT.

In this sample, this clone turned up a few times. The chain employs TRBV10-1 and TRBJ2-7; D is unclear. The V end was cut by 6 bases, the J end by 0 bases, with 9 bases between. The germline CDR1 and CDR2 sequences are WNHNN and SYGVQD (reference sequence). The CDR3 contains 13 residues. This CDR3 is CASRGRYSYEQYF. The CDR3 nucleotides are TGCGCCAGCAGGGGCAGATACTCCTACGAGCAGTACTTC.

The V and J genes are TRBV27 and TRBJ2-7; D not certain. V was trimmed by 6 bases and J by 2 bases, leaving 17 bases between them. The CDR3 is made up of 15 amino acids. In germline, CDR1 is MNHEY, CDR2 SMNVEV (reference sequence). This chain's CDR3 is CASRPLTSTAYEQYF. The CDR3 coding sequence is TGTGCCAGCAGGCCACTAACCTCCACAGCCTACGAGCAGTACTTC.